These 20 T cell receptor beta chains were sequenced from one sample in a study of cytomegalovirus exposure and HLA in healthy donors. It was with 60 Vbeta and 13 Jbeta primers that the PCR ran. The data were produced by immunoSEQ multiplex PCR, yet TCRdb's version contains in-frame clones alone and is incomplete. This table has around 140,000 clones, about 84% appearing once. Sequenced input: PBMCs. These receptors came from a man aged 50 to 59 in good health and CMV-seronegative.

The chain recombines TRBV15 with TRBJ1-1, with D perhaps matching TRBD1 (6 bases). The CDR3 has 13 residues. Trimming stripped 5 bases from V and 4 bases from J, with 11 bases between. Germline loops: CDR1 LNHNV, CDR2 YYDKDF (reference sequence). The CDR3 DNA reads as TGTGCCACCAGCGTACAGGGCGGCACTGAAGCTTTCTTT. It translates to CATSVQGGTEAFF.

The rearrangement links TRBV29-1 to TRBJ1-5; no definite D call. This CDR3 contains 13 residues. Trimming shortened V by 2 bases and J by 11 bases, and 16 bases separated the two germline ends. Germline lookup yields CDR1 SQVTM and CDR2 ANQGSEA. The CDR3 protein is CSVESRSGGSQHF. The CDR3 coding sequence is TGCAGCGTTGAAAGCAGGTCAGGAGGGTCCCAGCATTTT.

The J gene is TRBJ1-2, the V gene TRBV2, with D possibly TRBD1 on 6 matching bases. V lost 6 bases and J lost 4, with 9 bases in between. From germline, CDR1 is SNHLY and CDR2 FYNNEI. This CDR3 spans 12 amino acids. This CDR3 is CASRQGAYGYTF. As DNA, the CDR3 is TGTGCCAGCAGACAGGGTGCCTATGGCTACACCTTC.

This chain joins TRBV2 and TRBJ1-1, with 8 bases identical to TRBD1. Germline CDR1 and CDR2: SNHLY and FYNNEI. The CDR3 extends over 13 amino acids. J gave up 7 bases and V 3 bases, and 4 bases lay outside the gene matches. The CDR3 protein is CASSEGQAREAFF. Here the CDR3 DNA reads TGTGCCAGCAGTGAGGGACAGGCGCGTGAAGCTTTCTTT.

J is TRBJ2-6 and V is TRBV19; D possibly corresponds to TRBD1 (6 bases). The CDR3 has 17 residues. Per germline, CDR1 LNHDA and CDR2 SQIVND (reference sequence). V lost 3 bases, J lost 1 base, and 13 bases lay in between. The CDR3 reads CASSIIITGSGANVLTF. In DNA form, the CDR3 reads TGTGCCAGTAGTATCATAATCACAGGGTCTGGGGCCAACGTCCTGACTTTC.

This clone occurred once. This chain uses TRBV5-1 with TRBJ2-1; 9 bases agree with TRBD2. Germline CDR1 SGHRS, CDR2 YFSETQ. Trimming at V came to 4 bases and at J to 3 bases, leaving 14 bases not matched to a gene. The CDR3 loop spans 18 amino acids. The chain's CDR3 is CASSGPPGREGRYNEQFF. CDR3 nucleotide sequence: TGCGCCAGCAGCGGCCCGCCGGGGCGGGAGGGCCGCTACAATGAGCAGTTCTTC.

The chain carries TRBV25-1 and TRBJ1-6, with 7 bases identical to TRBD1. Per the germline V gene, CDR1 is MGHDK and CDR2 is SYGVNS. The CDR3 runs to 16 residues. Trimming took 0 bases from V and 7 from J; bases not matched to a gene: 6. Written as DNA, the CDR3 is TGTGCCAGCAGTGAATACGCCACAGGGGAAAATTCACCCCTCCACTTT. Protein sequence: CASSEYATGENSPLHF.

The chain employs TRBV25-1 and TRBJ1-4; tentatively, D is TRBD1 (6 bases). This CDR3 region has 16 residues. Germline CDR1 reads MGHDK; CDR2 reads SYGVNS. The V end was cut by 0 bases, the J end by 4 bases, with 12 bases between. The CDR3 spells CASSEYDRNDNEKLFF. The CDR3 nucleotides read TGTGCCAGCAGTGAATACGACAGGAATGATAATGAAAAACTGTTTTTT.

The chain combines TRBV11-3 with TRBJ2-2; 8 bases agree with TRBD2. Germline lookup yields CDR1 SGHNT and CDR2 YENEEA. V lost 1 base to trimming and J lost 4 bases; unmatched junction nucleotides: 2. The CDR3 runs 15 residues. CDR3 residues: CASSLAGGITGELFF. The CDR3 nucleotides read TGTGCCAGCAGCTTAGCGGGGGGGATCACCGGGGAGCTGTTTTTT.

The V call is TRBV28, the J call TRBJ2-7, with 8 bases matching TRBD1. The CDR3 runs to 13 residues. V lost 7 bases to trimming and J lost 5 bases; unmatched junction nucleotides: 7. CDR1 is MDHEN, CDR2 SYDVKM, per germline. In DNA form, the CDR3 reads TGTGCCAGCACCCTCATGGACAGGGACGAGCAGTACTTC. Protein sequence: CASTLMDRDEQYF. Combining the CDR3 with reference TRBV28 and TRBJ2-7 gives the whole variable domain DVKVTQSSRYLVKRTGEKVFLECVQDMDHENMFWYRQDPGLGLRLIYFSYDVKMKEKGDIPEGYSVSREKKERFSLILESASTNQTSMYLCASTLMDRDEQYFGPGTRLTVT.

The V call is TRBV19, the J call TRBJ2-1; weak D call: TRBD2 (5 bases). Trimming left V 3 bases short and J 0 bases short, with 15 bases between. The CDR3 contains 17 residues. Germline CDR1 LNHDA, CDR2 SQIVND (reference sequence). CDR3 residues: CASSIEASWSSYNEQFF. CDR3 coding DNA: TGTGCCAGTAGTATTGAAGCTAGCTGGAGCTCCTACAATGAGCAGTTCTTC.

The chain links TRBV5-1 to TRBJ2-1, with 8 positions matching TRBD2. Trimming took 1 base from V and 8 from J; bases not matched to a gene: 8. Per the germline V gene, CDR1 is SGHRS and CDR2 is YFSETQ. The CDR3 is 15 amino acids. CDR3 sequence reads: CASSLNGRVMYEQFF. The DNA of the CDR3 is TGCGCCAGCAGCTTGAACGGGAGGGTGATGTATGAGCAGTTCTTC.

In this sample, this clone turned up once. V is TRBV7-9 and J is TRBJ1-6, with no clear D. Germline CDR1 and CDR2: SEHNR and FQNEAQ (reference sequence). The CDR3 has 17 amino acids. The V gene lost 0 bases and the J gene lost 12 bases, with 21 bases spanning the gap. As DNA, the CDR3 is TGTGCCAGCAGCTTAGCCGCGCTTAGGGAGCAGAATCTACCCCTCCACTTT. The encoded protein is CASSLAALREQNLPLHF.

The chain uses TRBV12-2 and TRBJ1-1; TRBD1, the table's D call, was not compared with the DNA. TRBV12-2 constitutes a pseudogene. The CDR3 runs to 20 residues. This CDR3 reads CASRLRQTDTDPGTNTEAFF. CDR3 in DNA: TGTGCAAGTCGCTTGCGGCAAACGGACACCGATCCTGGCACGAACACTGAAGCTTTCTTT.

The chain is built from TRBV7-2 and TRBJ2-7; weak D call: TRBD2 (5 bases). The V end lost 1 base, the J end lost 0 bases, and 10 bases lay between the germline ends. There are 15 residues in the CDR3. The germline V gene encodes CDR1 SGHTA and CDR2 FQGNSA. The chain's CDR3 is CASSLVSGSSYEQYF. For the CDR3, the DNA is TGTGCCAGCAGCTTAGTTTCTGGGAGCTCCTACGAGCAGTACTTC.

The sample holds one count of this clone. This chain connects TRBV10-1 to TRBJ2-5, with a possible D match to TRBD1 (6 bases). The V gene lost 0 bases and the J gene lost 4 bases, with 15 bases spanning the gap. Germline lookup yields CDR1 WNHNN and CDR2 SYGVQD (reference sequence). The CDR3 has 16 residues. The CDR3 spells CASSESQQGKGETQYF. For the CDR3, the DNA is TGCGCCAGCAGTGAGTCACAACAGGGAAAGGGAGAGACCCAGTACTTC.

The chain employs TRBV7-9 and TRBJ1-4; TRBD1 is a possible D gene (6 bases). The V gene's germline CDR1 is SEHNR and CDR2 FQNEAQ (reference sequence). The CDR3 length is 15 residues. Trimming left V 5 bases short and J 6 bases short, with 16 bases between. The CDR3 bases are TGTGCCAGCAGCCCGTATCCCGACAGGCATGAAAAACTGTTTTTT. Translated: CASSPYPDRHEKLFF.

The rearrangement links TRBV27 to TRBJ2-3; weak D call: TRBD2 (6 bases). The CDR3 covers 15 residues. V was clipped by 3 bases and J by 0 bases, with 10 bases between them. Looked up from germline, CDR1 is MNHEY and CDR2 is SMNVEV (reference sequence). Written as DNA, the CDR3 is TGTGCCAGCAGTTTGGGTGGGACTAGCACAGATACGCAGTATTTT. This translates into CASSLGGTSTDTQYF.

This clone has a single count. The chain joins TRBV6-6 to TRBJ2-1, with a weak D call TRBD2 (6 bases). V was trimmed by 8 bases and J by 4 bases, leaving 18 bases between them. The V gene's germline CDR1 is MNHNY and CDR2 SVGAGI (reference sequence). CDR3 length: 15 amino acids. The CDR3 bases are TGTGCCAGCGGAAAGGGACTGCGTGATTACAATGAGCAGTTCTTC. It translates to CASGKGLRDYNEQFF.

The chain is built from TRBV9 and TRBJ2-5; TRBD2 aligns across 11 bases. This CDR3 is 16 amino acids long. V shed 0 bases, J shed 5 bases, and the junction held 6 bases outside the gene matches. In germline, CDR1 is SGDLS, CDR2 YYNGEE. The CDR3 DNA is TGTGCCAGCAGCGTAGGTAGCGGGGGGGCCTGGGAGACCCAGTACTTC. Translated, it gives CASSVGSGGAWETQYF.